This TCR beta chain originates from a study of long-term antiretroviral therapy in people with HIV. The assay, immunoSEQ v3.0, was run at survey level. For each individual sample, sequencing targeted roughly 35,000-50,000 T-cell genomes. Sequenced by immunoSEQ multiplex PCR; TCRdb stores in-frame clones only, minus some. The data contain 25,000 to 30,000 clones, 86% of them seen just once; the ten biggest clones take up roughly 4.8%. There was at least one pre-ART PBMC sample for each donor, plus at least two post-ART PBMC samples. Germline V gene lookup returns CDR1 LGHNA and CDR2 YNFKEQ. Unmatched junction bases numbered 4, after V lost 6 bases and J lost 0 bases. The CDR3 consists of 14 residues. This clone has a single count. The antigen is not known. Study-level points and caveats: The repertoire was dominated at all time points by clones expanded before ART. Blood, drawn from the mid-2000s to the late 2010s, may reflect older ART regimens.

V usage is TRBV4-2 and J usage is TRBJ2-7; 8 nucleotides align to TRBD2. Sequences were derived from unsorted PBMCs, sampled more than 2.6 years after starting antiretroviral therapy. The TCR sequence derives from a man between 35 and 55 years old with HIV. The CDR3 protein is CASSSSGFSYEQYF. In nucleotides, the CDR3 is TGTGCCAGCAGTTCTAGCGGGTTCTCCTACGAGCAGTACTTC.